The subject of this entry is one T cell receptor beta chain. The sample belongs to a study of blood T cell repertoires in COVID-19. Study-level information: Researchers got acute and convalescent COVID-19 samples from the United States, Italy and Spain.

Original processing notes: Amplifying reference gene primers gave estimates of nucleated cell counts. Sequenced by immunoSEQ multiplex PCR; TCRdb stores in-frame clones only, minus some. V, J and clone size reflect that table, while D and trimming were determined from the DNA. Of approximately 200,000 clones listed, around 80% are singletons. The Seattle patients, enrolled during active infection, were followed longitudinally. CDR1 MGHRA and CDR2 YSYEKL come from the germline V gene. The germline V and J ends were trimmed by 1 base and 6 bases, with 12 bases remaining between them. The CDR3 is made up of 15 amino acids.

The sequenced sample was peripheral blood. This chain connects TRBV4-1 to TRBJ2-2, with D possibly matching TRBD1 (6 bases). This clonotype was obtained from a woman aged 80 or over with COVID-19, enrolled during active disease. The CDR3 protein is CASSQVQQGAGELFF. CDR3 DNA: TGCGCCAGCAGCCAAGTCCAACAGGGCGCCGGGGAGCTGTTTTTT.